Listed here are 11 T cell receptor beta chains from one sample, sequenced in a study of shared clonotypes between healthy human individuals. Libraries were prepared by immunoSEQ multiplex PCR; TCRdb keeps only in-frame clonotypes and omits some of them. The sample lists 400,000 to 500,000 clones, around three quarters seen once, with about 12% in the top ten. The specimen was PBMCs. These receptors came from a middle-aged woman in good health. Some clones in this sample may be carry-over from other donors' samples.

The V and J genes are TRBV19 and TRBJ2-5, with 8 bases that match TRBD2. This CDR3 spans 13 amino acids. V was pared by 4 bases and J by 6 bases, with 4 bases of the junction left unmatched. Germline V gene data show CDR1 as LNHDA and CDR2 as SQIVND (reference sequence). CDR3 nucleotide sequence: TGTGCCAGTAGTACGGGGGGGTTTAAGACCCAGTACTTC. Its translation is CASSTGGFKTQYF.

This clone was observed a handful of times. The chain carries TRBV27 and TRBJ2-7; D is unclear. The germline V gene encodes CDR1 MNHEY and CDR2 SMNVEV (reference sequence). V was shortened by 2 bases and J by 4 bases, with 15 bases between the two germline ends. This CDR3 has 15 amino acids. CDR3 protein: CASSLGSALGYEQYF. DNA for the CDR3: TGTGCCAGCAGTTTAGGGTCTGCACTGGGGTACGAGCAGTACTTC.

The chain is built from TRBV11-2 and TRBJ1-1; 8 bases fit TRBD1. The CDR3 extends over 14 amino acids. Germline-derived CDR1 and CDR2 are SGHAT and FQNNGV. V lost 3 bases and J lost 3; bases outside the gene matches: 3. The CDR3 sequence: CASSFRQGYTEAFF. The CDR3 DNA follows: TGTGCCAGCAGCTTCCGACAGGGGTACACTGAAGCTTTCTTT.

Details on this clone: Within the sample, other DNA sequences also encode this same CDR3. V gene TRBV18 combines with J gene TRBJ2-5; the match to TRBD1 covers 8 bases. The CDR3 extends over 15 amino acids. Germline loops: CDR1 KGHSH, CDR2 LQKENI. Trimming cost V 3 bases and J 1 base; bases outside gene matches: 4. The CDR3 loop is CASSPFQGAQETQYF. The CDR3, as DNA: TGTGCCAGCTCACCCTTTCAGGGGGCCCAAGAGACCCAGTACTTC. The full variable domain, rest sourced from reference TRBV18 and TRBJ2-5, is NAGVMQNPRHLVRRRGQEARLRCSPMKGHSHVYWYRQLPEEGLKFMVYLQKENIIDESGMPKERFSAEFPKEGPSILRIQQVVRGDSAAYFCASSPFQGAQETQYFGPGTRLLVL.

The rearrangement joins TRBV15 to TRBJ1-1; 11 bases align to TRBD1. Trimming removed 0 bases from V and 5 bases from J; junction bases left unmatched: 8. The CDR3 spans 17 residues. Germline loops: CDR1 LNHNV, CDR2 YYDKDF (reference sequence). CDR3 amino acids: CATSRDTRTGGRTEAFF. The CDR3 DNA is TGTGCCACCAGCAGAGATACCCGGACAGGGGGCAGAACTGAAGCTTTCTTT.

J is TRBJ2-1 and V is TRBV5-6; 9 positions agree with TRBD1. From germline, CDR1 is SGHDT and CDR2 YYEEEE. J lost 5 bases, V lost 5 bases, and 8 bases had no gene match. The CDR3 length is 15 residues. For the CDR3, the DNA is TGTGCCAGCAGGCAGGGACAGGGCGACGACAATGAGCAGTTCTTC. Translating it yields CASRQGQGDDNEQFF. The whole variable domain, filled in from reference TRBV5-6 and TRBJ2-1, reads DAGVTQSPTHLIKTRGQQVTLRCSPKSGHDTVSWYQQALGQGPQFIFQYYEEEERQRGNFPDRFSGHQFPNYSSELNVNALLLGDSALYLCASRQGQGDDNEQFFGPGTRLTVL.

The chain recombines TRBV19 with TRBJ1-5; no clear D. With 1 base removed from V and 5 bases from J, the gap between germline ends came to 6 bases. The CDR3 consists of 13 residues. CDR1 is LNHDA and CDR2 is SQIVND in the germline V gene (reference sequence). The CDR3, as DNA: TGTGCCAGTAGTATAGTGTTGGATCAGCCCCAGCATTTT. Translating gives CASSIVLDQPQHF.

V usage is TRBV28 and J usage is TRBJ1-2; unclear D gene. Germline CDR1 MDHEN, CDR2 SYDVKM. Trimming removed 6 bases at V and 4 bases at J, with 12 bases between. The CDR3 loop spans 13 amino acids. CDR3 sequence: CASRTNPVYGYTF. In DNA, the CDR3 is TGTGCCAGCAGGACTAATCCCGTCTATGGCTACACCTTC.

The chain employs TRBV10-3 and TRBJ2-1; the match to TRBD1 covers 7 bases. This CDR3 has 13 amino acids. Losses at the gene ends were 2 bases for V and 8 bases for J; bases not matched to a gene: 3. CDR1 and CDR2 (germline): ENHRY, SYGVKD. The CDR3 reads CAISEDRVHEQFF. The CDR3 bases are TGTGCCATCAGTGAGGACAGGGTGCATGAGCAGTTCTTC.

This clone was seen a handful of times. The DNA for the CDR3 is TGCGCCAGCAGCCAAGATCATGGTAGCGGAGCCTACGAGCAGTACTTC. Its translation is CASSQDHGSGAYEQYF. The chain uses TRBV4-3 and TRBJ2-5; maybe TRBD2 (6 bases). TRBJ2-7 matches the DNA end more closely, so the J call is doubtful. This CDR3 contains 16 residues. Germline loops: CDR1 LGHNA, CDR2 YSLEER.

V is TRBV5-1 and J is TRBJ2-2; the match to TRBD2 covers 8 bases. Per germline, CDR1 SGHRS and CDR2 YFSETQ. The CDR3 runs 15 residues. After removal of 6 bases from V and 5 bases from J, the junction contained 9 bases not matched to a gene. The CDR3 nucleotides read TGCGCCAGCACCCCACTAGCGGAAGCTACCGGGGAGCTGTTTTTT. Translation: CASTPLAEATGELFF.